The present T cell receptor beta chain was sequenced within a study of blood T cell repertoires in COVID-19. The CDR3 contains 13 residues. J was trimmed by 7 bases and V by 6 bases; bases with no gene match: 6. CDR1 is MNHEY and CDR2 is SVGAGI in the germline V gene. Clones were sequenced by immunoSEQ multiplex PCR, and TCRdb holds only the in-frame ones, with some missing. The sample contains under 100,000 clones, 80% of which appear only once. The source is a woman aged 40 to 55 with active or convalescent COVID-19. The chain is built from TRBV6-5 and TRBJ1-2, with 9 bases fitting TRBD1. Sequenced input: peripheral blood. This CDR3 reads CASRKGQGGGYTF. The DNA for the CDR3 is TGTGCCAGCAGAAAGGGACAGGGAGGTGGCTACACCTTC.